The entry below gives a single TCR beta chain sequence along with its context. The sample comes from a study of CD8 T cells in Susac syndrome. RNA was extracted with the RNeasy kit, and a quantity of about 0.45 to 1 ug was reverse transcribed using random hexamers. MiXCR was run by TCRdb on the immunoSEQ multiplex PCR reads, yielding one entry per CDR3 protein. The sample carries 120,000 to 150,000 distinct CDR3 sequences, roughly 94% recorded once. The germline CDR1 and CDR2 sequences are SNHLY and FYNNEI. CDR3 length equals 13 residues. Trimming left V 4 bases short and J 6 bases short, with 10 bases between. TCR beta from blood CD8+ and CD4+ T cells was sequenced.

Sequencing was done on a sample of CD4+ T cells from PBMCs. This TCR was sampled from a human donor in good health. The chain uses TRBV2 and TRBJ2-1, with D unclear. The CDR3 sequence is CASSAGRVNEQFF. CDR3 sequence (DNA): TGTGCCAGCAGTGCGGGTAGGGTCAATGAGCAGTTCTTC.